This T cell receptor beta chain was identified in a study of metastatic and nonmetastatic thyroid tumors. Study-level background: Repertoires were compared across blood and tumor or nodule tissue from malignant and benign thyroid patients.

Every patient was untreated before thyroid surgery. Findings and caveats of the study: Significantly higher TCR beta diversity was reportedly seen in malignant thyroid tumors than benign nodules, in blood and tumor.

This CDR3 spans 17 amino acids. The V end was cut by 5 bases, the J end by 0 bases, with 20 bases between. Looked up from germline, CDR1 is MDHEN and CDR2 is SYDVKM. Original handling: Differences in CDR3 between clinicopathological groups were drawn on to build a classifier intended to discriminate distant-metastatic papillary thyroid cancer patients. TCRdb ran MiXCR on the PCR reads. These V and J calls are TCRdb output, not the study's own analysis. This table holds around 89,000 clones, 15% found once. As for this clone: Its antigen is still unknown.

Material for sequencing was blood. J is TRBJ2-7 and V is TRBV28; D not resolved. The sequence came from a female donor with papillary thyroid cancer or a benign thyroid nodule (not recorded which). Some clones in this sample may be carry-over from other donors' samples. The CDR3 bases are TGTGCCAGCAGTAATAGGCTTACCAAGGCCAGCTCCTACGAGCAGTACTTC. Residues: CASSNRLTKASSYEQYF. Supplemented by reference TRBV28 and TRBJ2-7, the full variable domain reads DVKVTQSSRYLVKRTGEKVFLECVQDMDHENMFWYRQDPGLGLRLIYFSYDVKMKEKGDIPEGYSVSREKKERFSLILESASTNQTSMYLCASSNRLTKASSYEQYFGPGTRLTVT.